Below, one TCR beta chain is given with its context. The antigen remains unidentified. Per the germline V gene, CDR1 is SGHNT and CDR2 is YYREEE (reference sequence). This CDR3 is 14 amino acids long. With V trimmed by 5 bases and J by 6 bases, 3 bases remained unmatched. The record originates from a study of beta chain features in type 1 diabetes. The sequenced template was cDNA made from the entire isolated RNA. Data came from immunoSEQ multiplex PCR; TCRdb stores just in-frame clones and leaves some out. The repertoire consists of some 160,000 clones, with around 9% occurring once and the leading ten covering 0.7%. Study-wide results and caveats: All four CD4+ subsets of Type 1 diabetes patients contained TCRB CDR3s that were moderately but significantly shorter.

The sequencing sample was made of central memory CD4+ T cells from blood. The V gene is TRBV5-4, the J gene TRBJ2-2; 11 nucleotides agree with TRBD2. This receptor was taken from a woman in her 30s with type 1 diabetes. Here the CDR3 reads CASRIAGGAGELFF. The CDR3 coding sequence is TGTGCCAGCAGAATAGCGGGAGGGGCCGGGGAGCTGTTTTTT.